This passage covers 22 T cell receptor beta chains from one sample sequenced in a study of blood T cell repertoires in COVID-19. Using immunoSEQ multiplex PCR, the repertoire was profiled, and TCRdb retains in-frame clones only, with some absent. Among roughly 180,000 clones, 70% to 90% were seen once, and the ten largest hold around 5.4%. The sample taken for sequencing was peripheral blood. The origin of the receptors is a woman between 50 and 59 years old with COVID-19, enrolled during active disease.

This chain connects TRBV7-6 to TRBJ2-5; D possibly corresponds to TRBD2 (5 bases). Trimming cost V 2 bases and J 2 bases, with 6 bases left between them. This CDR3 has 13 residues. Germline V gives CDR1 SGHVS, CDR2 FNYEAQ. CDR3 DNA sequence: TGTGCCAGCAGCTTACGGGGACAAGAGACCCAGTACTTC. Protein product: CASSLRGQETQYF. Together with reference TRBV7-6 and TRBJ2-5, the CDR3 gives the full variable domain: GAGVSQSPRYKVTKRGQDVALRCDPISGHVSLYWYRQALGQGPEFLTYFNYEAQQDKSGLPNDRFSAERPEGSISTLTIQRTEQRDSAMYRCASSLRGQETQYFGPGTRLLVL.

The chain employs TRBV6-2 or TRBV6-3 and TRBJ2-7; possibly TRBD2 for D (6 bases). CDR3 size: 14 residues. CDR1 is MNHEY, CDR2 SVGEGT, per germline. The ends were cut back, 5 bases at V and 1 base at J, with 12 bases in the middle. CDR3 coding DNA: TGTGCCAGCAGTAAGGAGGGGTTTTCCTACGAGCAGTACTTC. Residues: CASSKEGFSYEQYF.

The chain has TRBV7-2 and TRBJ2-7; 7 bases match TRBD1. The CDR3 extends over 15 amino acids. Trimming at V came to 6 bases and at J to 6 bases, leaving 14 bases not matched to a gene. The germline V gene has CDR1 SGHTA and CDR2 FQGNSA. The CDR3 sequence is CASSPRHQTGAEQYF. CDR3 nucleotide sequence: TGTGCCAGCAGTCCGCGACACCAAACAGGGGCCGAGCAGTACTTC.

The chain carries TRBV10-1 and TRBJ2-3; D might be TRBD2 (5 bases). CDR1 and CDR2 (germline): WNHNN, SYGVQD (reference sequence). The CDR3 is 14 amino acids. The V gene lost 5 bases and the J gene lost 0 bases, with 9 bases spanning the gap. The CDR3 here is CASSQCGSTDTQYF. Here the CDR3 DNA reads TGCGCCAGCAGTCAGTGCGGGAGCACAGATACGCAGTATTTT.

The chain carries TRBV4-3 and TRBJ1-2, with 9 bases fitting TRBD1. Germline loops: CDR1 LGHNA, CDR2 YSLEER. V shed 4 bases, J shed 1 base, and the junction held 4 bases outside the gene matches. The length of the CDR3 is 15 residues. The CDR3 loop is CASSRLTGGNYGYTF. The DNA for the CDR3 is TGCGCCAGCAGCCGGCTGACAGGGGGTAACTATGGCTACACCTTC.

The rearrangement joins TRBV18 to TRBJ1-1; D gene unclear. V dropped 5 bases and J dropped 2 bases, with 15 bases sitting between them. The CDR3 totals 15 residues. Germline CDR1 KGHSH, CDR2 LQKENI. This CDR3 reads CASSTIYSGNTEAFF. Here the CDR3 DNA reads TGTGCCAGCTCAACGATATACTCAGGAAACACTGAAGCTTTCTTT. Combining the CDR3 with reference TRBV18 and TRBJ1-1 gives the whole variable domain NAGVMQNPRHLVRRRGQEARLRCSPMKGHSHVYWYRQLPEEGLKFMVYLQKENIIDESGMPKERFSAEFPKEGPSILRIQQVVRGDSAAYFCASSTIYSGNTEAFFGQGTRLTVV.

The chain is built from TRBV7-9 and TRBJ2-1; D not resolved. Germline V CDR1 and CDR2: SEHNR, FQNEAQ (reference sequence). The CDR3 sequence is 14 residues long. Between the trimmed V and J ends, which lost 4 bases and 7 bases, there was a span of 14 bases. Written as DNA, the CDR3 is TGTGCCAGCAGCTCCCCTGGCCGGGTTAATGAGCAGTTCTTC. Protein sequence: CASSSPGRVNEQFF.

CDR3 sequence (DNA): TGTGCCATCAGTCGGCAGGGCCCCGGTGTTGAGCAGTACTTC. Protein product: CAISRQGPGVEQYF. This chain links TRBV10-3 with TRBJ2-7; TRBD1 is a possible D gene (5 bases). The CDR3 sequence is 14 residues long. Germline V gene lookup returns CDR1 ENHRY and CDR2 SYGVKD. V shed 5 bases and J shed 7 bases, with 18 bases lying between them.

V usage is TRBV6-1 and J usage is TRBJ2-5; D might be TRBD1 (6 bases). The V gene's germline CDR1 is MNHNS and CDR2 SASEGT. The CDR3 has 13 amino acids. V gave up 1 base and J gave up 7 bases, with 10 bases separating them. The CDR3 sequence: CASSEEDRTTQYF. The CDR3 DNA reads as TGTGCCAGCAGTGAAGAGGACAGAACGACCCAGTACTTC.

This chain connects TRBV6-1 to TRBJ1-2; 8 bases are shared with TRBD1. Per the germline V gene, CDR1 is MNHNS and CDR2 is SASEGT. There are 15 residues in the CDR3. V was clipped by 5 bases and J by 3 bases; unmatched bases: 8. The CDR3 bases are TGTGCCAGCAGTACCCCAGGGGGCGCGCACTATGGCTACACCTTC. This encodes CASSTPGGAHYGYTF.

This chain uses TRBV2 with TRBJ1-5; perhaps TRBD1 as D (5 bases). Germline V gene lookup returns CDR1 SNHLY and CDR2 FYNNEI. The germline V and J ends were trimmed by 9 bases and 2 bases, with 14 bases remaining between them. There are 14 residues in the CDR3. CDR3 bases: TGTGCCAGTGGGGGGGAGGTAGGCAATCAGCCCCAGCATTTT. It translates to CASGGEVGNQPQHF. Together with reference TRBV2 and TRBJ1-5, the CDR3 gives the full variable domain: EPEVTQTPSHQVTQMGQEVILRCVPISNHLYFYWYRQILGQKVEFLVSFYNNEISEKSEIFDDQFSVERPDGSNFTLKIRSTKLEDSAMYFCASGGEVGNQPQHFGDGTRLSIL.

The J gene is TRBJ1-5, the V gene TRBV19, with D perhaps matching TRBD1 (6 bases). Trimming took off 10 bases at V and 4 bases at J, with 23 bases between the two ends. CDR1 is LNHDA and CDR2 is SQIVND in the germline V gene (reference sequence). CDR3 length equals 16 residues. This chain's CDR3 is CATKSRGRWDNQPQHF. CDR3 sequence (DNA): TGTGCCACAAAATCGCGGGGGCGGTGGGATAATCAGCCCCAGCATTTT. Filled out from reference TRBV19 and TRBJ1-5, the complete variable domain reads DGGITQSPKYLFRKEGQNVTLSCEQNLNHDAMYWYRQDPGQGLRLIYYSQIVNDFQKGDIAEGYSVSREKKESFPLTVTSAQKNPTAFYLCATKSRGRWDNQPQHFGDGTRLSIL.

The rearrangement links TRBV21-1 to TRBJ1-1; TRBD1 is the table's D call, not checked against the DNA. TRBV21-1 corresponds to a pseudogene. The CDR3 is 16 residues long. CDR3 sequence (DNA): TGTGCCAGCAGCAAAAGGCTTGGGCAAACGAACACTGAAGCTTTCTTT. Translation gives CASSKRLGQTNTEAFF.

This clone showed up just once. J is TRBJ2-7 and V is TRBV5-1; tentatively, D is TRBD1 (6 bases). Germline V gene sequence: CDR1 SGHRS, CDR2 YFSETQ. The length of the CDR3 is 13 residues. V was shortened by 4 bases and J by 3 bases, with 11 bases between the two germline ends. The CDR3 is CASSEDSFYEQYF. As DNA, the CDR3 is TGCGCCAGCAGCGAGGACAGCTTCTACGAGCAGTACTTC. The full variable domain, its missing parts supplied by reference TRBV5-1 and TRBJ2-7, is KAGVTQTPRYLIKTRGQQVTLSCSPISGHRSVSWYQQTPGQGLQFLFEYFSETQRNKGNFPGRFSGRQFSNSRSEMNVSTLELGDSALYLCASSEDSFYEQYFGPGTRLTVT.

The chain recombines TRBV7-6 with TRBJ2-5; D not resolved. Trimming took off 3 bases at V and 5 bases at J, with 4 bases between the two ends. The germline V gene has CDR1 SGHVS and CDR2 FNYEAQ. This CDR3 has 11 amino acids. CDR3 sequence: CASSFMETQYF. The DNA of the CDR3 is TGTGCCAGCAGCTTCATGGAGACCCAGTACTTC.

The chain joins TRBV30 to TRBJ2-6; D perhaps matches TRBD1 (6 bases). CDR3 length: 16 amino acids. V was trimmed by 3 bases and J by 4 bases, leaving 16 bases between them. Germline lookup yields CDR1 GTSNPN and CDR2 SVGIG (reference sequence). For the CDR3, the DNA is TGTGCCTGGAGAGAACAGGGCCTCAACGGGGCCAACGTCCTGACTTTC. Its translation is CAWREQGLNGANVLTF.

The genes are TRBV7-9 and TRBJ2-1; D possibly corresponds to TRBD1 (6 bases). There are 15 residues in the CDR3. Germline V gives CDR1 SEHNR, CDR2 FQNEAQ (reference sequence). V was pared by 2 bases and J by 5 bases, with 13 bases between. CDR3 residues: CASSLFAGANNEQFF. The CDR3 DNA is TGTGCCAGCAGCTTATTCGCAGGGGCCAACAATGAGCAGTTCTTC.

This clone was detected only once. The chain uses TRBV12-3 or TRBV12-4 and TRBJ2-3, with D unresolved. The CDR3 runs to 13 residues. V was cut by 6 bases and J by 0 bases, with 7 bases left in between. The CDR3 here is CASSLFSTDTQYF. The CDR3 DNA reads TGTGCCAGCAGCCTTTTTAGCACAGATACGCAGTATTTT.

This chain links TRBV28 with TRBJ1-2; D possibly corresponds to TRBD1 (6 bases). Deletions cut 3 bases from V and 0 bases from J, with 17 bases between. CDR1 and CDR2 from the germline V gene are MDHEN and SYDVKM. This CDR3 has 17 amino acids. In nucleotides, the CDR3 is TGTGCCAGCAGTTTTGCCCAGGGGTTAGCTGCTAACTATGGCTACACCTTC. This gives the protein CASSFAQGLAANYGYTF.

The rearrangement links TRBV6-2 or TRBV6-3 to TRBJ2-2, with TRBD1 matching 7 bases. Germline loops: CDR1 MNHEY, CDR2 SVGEGT. V shed 2 bases and J 3 bases; nucleotides not matched to a gene: 3. The CDR3 has 15 amino acids. This CDR3 is CASSYGTVHTGELFF. In DNA, the CDR3 is TGTGCCAGCAGTTACGGGACAGTCCACACCGGGGAGCTGTTTTTT.

This sequence joins TRBV12-3 or TRBV12-4 and TRBJ2-7; TRBD2 is a possible D gene (5 bases). CDR3 size: 13 residues. Trimming shortened V by 3 bases and J by 6 bases, and 12 bases separated the two germline ends. CDR3 in amino acids: CASSFVYSGEQYF. The DNA for the CDR3 is TGTGCCAGCAGTTTTGTTTACAGCGGCGAGCAGTACTTC.

This clone appeared a single time. This chain links TRBV5-4 with TRBJ1-2, with 8 bases lining up with TRBD1. The CDR3 contains 16 residues. From germline, CDR1 is SGHNT and CDR2 YYREEE (reference sequence). V was pared by 4 bases and J by 0 bases, with 8 bases of the junction left unmatched. CDR3 in amino acids: CASSGQGQGPNYGYTF. The CDR3 bases are TGTGCCAGCAGCGGACAGGGTCAGGGCCCTAACTATGGCTACACCTTC.